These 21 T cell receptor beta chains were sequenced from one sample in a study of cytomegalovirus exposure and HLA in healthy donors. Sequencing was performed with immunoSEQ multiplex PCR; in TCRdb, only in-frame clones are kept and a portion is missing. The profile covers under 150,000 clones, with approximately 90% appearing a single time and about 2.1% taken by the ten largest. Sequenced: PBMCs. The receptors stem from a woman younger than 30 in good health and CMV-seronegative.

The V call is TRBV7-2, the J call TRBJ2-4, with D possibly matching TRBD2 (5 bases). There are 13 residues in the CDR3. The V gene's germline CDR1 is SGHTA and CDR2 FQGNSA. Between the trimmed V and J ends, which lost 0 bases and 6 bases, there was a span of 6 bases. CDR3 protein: CASSLARANIQYF. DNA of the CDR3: TGTGCCAGCAGCTTAGCGAGGGCAAACATTCAGTACTTC. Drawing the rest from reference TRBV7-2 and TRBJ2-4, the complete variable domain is GAGVSQSPSNKVTEKGKDVELRCDPISGHTALYWYRQSLGQGLEFLIYFQGNSAPDKSGLPSDRFSAERTGGSVSTLTIQRTQQEDSAVYLCASSLARANIQYFGAGTRLSVL.

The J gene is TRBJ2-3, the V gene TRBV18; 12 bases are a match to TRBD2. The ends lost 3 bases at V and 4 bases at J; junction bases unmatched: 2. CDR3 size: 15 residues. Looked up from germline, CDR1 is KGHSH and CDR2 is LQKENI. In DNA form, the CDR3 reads TGTGCCAGCTCACCGCTAGCGGGAGGGCCAGATACGCAGTATTTT. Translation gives CASSPLAGGPDTQYF.

CDR3 region: CASSSSSGGIYEQYF. The CDR3 bases are TGTGCCAGTAGTAGCTCTAGCGGGGGGATCTACGAGCAGTACTTC. This chain uses TRBV19 with TRBJ2-7; TRBD2 agrees at 11 bases. The V segment lost 4 bases and the J segment 3 bases; nucleotides outside the gene matches: 5. CDR1 is LNHDA and CDR2 is SQIVND in the germline V gene (reference sequence). The CDR3 sequence is 15 residues long.

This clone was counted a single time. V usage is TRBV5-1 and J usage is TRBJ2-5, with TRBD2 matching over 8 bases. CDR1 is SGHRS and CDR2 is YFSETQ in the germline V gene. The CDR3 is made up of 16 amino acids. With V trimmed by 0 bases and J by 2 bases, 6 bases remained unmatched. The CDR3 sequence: CASSLAKTSVQETQYF. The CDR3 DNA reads TGCGCCAGCAGCTTGGCCAAGACTAGCGTACAAGAGACCCAGTACTTC.

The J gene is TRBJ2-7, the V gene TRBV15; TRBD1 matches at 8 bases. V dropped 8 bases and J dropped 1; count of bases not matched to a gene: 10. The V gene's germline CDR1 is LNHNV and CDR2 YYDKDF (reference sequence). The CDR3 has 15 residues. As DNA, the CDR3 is TGTGCCACCGGAAAAAAAGGACAGGGTTCCTACGAGCAGTACTTC. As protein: CATGKKGQGSYEQYF.

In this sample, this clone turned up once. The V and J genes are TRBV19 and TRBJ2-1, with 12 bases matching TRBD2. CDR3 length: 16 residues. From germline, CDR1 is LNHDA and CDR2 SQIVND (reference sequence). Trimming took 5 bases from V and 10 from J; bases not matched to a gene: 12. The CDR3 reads CASSPRTSGIVGEQFF. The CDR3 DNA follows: TGTGCCAGTAGTCCCCGGACTAGCGGGATAGTGGGGGAGCAGTTCTTC.

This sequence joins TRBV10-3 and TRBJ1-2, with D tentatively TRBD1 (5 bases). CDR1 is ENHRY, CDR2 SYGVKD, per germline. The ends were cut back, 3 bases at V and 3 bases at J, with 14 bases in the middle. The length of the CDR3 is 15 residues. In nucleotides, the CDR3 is TGTGCCATCAGTGACCGAATAGGGGTTTACTATGGCTACACCTTC. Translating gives CAISDRIGVYYGYTF.

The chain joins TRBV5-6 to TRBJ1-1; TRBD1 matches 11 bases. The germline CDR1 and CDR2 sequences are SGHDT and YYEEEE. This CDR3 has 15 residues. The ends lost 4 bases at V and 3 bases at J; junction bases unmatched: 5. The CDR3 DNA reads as TGTGCCAGCAGCCTTCCGGGACAGGGGGACACTGAAGCTTTCTTT. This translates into CASSLPGQGDTEAFF.

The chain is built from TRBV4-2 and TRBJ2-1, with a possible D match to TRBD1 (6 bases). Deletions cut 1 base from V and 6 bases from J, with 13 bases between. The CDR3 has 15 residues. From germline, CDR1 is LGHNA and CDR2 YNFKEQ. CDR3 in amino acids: CASSQANRVPNEQFF. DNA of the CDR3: TGTGCCAGCAGCCAAGCGAACAGGGTTCCCAATGAGCAGTTCTTC.

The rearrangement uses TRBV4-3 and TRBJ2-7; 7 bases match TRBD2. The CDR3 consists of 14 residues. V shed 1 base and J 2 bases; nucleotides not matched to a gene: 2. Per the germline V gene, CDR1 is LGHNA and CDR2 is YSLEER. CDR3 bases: TGCGCCAGCAGCCAAGTTGGGGGGGCCTACGAGCAGTACTTC. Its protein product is CASSQVGGAYEQYF.

CDR3 DNA: TGTGCCAGCAGCTTCGACCTAGCGGGCTCCTACAATGAGCAGTTCTTC. This sequence encodes CASSFDLAGSYNEQFF. The chain couples TRBV5-6 to TRBJ2-1, with TRBD2 identical over 8 bases. V gave up 2 bases and J gave up 0 bases; unmatched junction bases: 4. The CDR3 has 16 amino acids. Looked up from germline, CDR1 is SGHDT and CDR2 is YYEEEE.

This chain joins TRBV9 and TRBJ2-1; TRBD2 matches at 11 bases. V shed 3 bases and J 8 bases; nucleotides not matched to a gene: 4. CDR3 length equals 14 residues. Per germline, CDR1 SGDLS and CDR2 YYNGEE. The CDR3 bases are TGTGCCAGCAGCGCCACACTAGCGGGAGATGAGCAGTTCTTC. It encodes CASSATLAGDEQFF.

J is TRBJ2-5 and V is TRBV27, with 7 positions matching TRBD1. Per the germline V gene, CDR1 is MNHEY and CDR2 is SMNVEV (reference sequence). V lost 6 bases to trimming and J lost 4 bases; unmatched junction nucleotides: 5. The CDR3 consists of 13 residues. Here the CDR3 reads CASRTGFGETQYF. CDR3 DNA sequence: TGTGCCAGCAGGACAGGGTTTGGAGAGACCCAGTACTTC.

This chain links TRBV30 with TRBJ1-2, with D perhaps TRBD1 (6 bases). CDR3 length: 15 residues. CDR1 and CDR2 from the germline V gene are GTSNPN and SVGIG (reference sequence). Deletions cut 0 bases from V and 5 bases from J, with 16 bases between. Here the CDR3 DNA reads TGTGCCTGGAGTGTACCACCAAGAGGGGGATATGGCTACACCTTC. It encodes CAWSVPPRGGYGYTF.

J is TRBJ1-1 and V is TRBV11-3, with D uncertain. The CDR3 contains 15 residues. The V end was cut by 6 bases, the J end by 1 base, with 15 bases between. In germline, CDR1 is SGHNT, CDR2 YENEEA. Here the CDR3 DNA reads TGTGCCAGCAGTTCCTTGGCCTTTGGGAACACTGAAGCTTTCTTT. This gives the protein CASSSLAFGNTEAFF.

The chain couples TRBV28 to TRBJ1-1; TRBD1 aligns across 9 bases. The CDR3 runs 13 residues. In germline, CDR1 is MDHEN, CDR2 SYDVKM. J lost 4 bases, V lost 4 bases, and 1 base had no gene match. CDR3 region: CASSWDRATEAFF. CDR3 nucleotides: TGTGCCAGCAGTTGGGACAGGGCCACTGAAGCTTTCTTT.

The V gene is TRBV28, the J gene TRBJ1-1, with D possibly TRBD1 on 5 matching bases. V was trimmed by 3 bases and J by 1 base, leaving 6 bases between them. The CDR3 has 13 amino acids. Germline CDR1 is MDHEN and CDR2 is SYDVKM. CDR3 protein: CASSFRGNTEAFF. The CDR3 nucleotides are TGTGCCAGCAGTTTTAGGGGGAACACTGAAGCTTTCTTT.

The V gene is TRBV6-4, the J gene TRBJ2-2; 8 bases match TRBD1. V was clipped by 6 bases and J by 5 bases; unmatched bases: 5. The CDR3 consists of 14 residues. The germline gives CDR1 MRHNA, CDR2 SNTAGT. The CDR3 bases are TGTGCCAGCAGAGAACGACAGGGGACCGGGGAGCTGTTTTTT. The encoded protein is CASRERQGTGELFF.

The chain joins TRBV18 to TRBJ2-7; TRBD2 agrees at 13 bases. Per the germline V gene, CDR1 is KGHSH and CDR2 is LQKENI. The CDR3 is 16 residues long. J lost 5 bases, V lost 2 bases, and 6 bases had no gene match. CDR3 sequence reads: CASSPVLAGGPNEQYF. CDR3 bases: TGTGCCAGCTCACCAGTACTAGCGGGAGGGCCCAACGAGCAGTACTTC. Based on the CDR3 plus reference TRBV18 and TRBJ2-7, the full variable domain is NAGVMQNPRHLVRRRGQEARLRCSPMKGHSHVYWYRQLPEEGLKFMVYLQKENIIDESGMPKERFSAEFPKEGPSILRIQQVVRGDSAAYFCASSPVLAGGPNEQYFGPGTRLTVT.

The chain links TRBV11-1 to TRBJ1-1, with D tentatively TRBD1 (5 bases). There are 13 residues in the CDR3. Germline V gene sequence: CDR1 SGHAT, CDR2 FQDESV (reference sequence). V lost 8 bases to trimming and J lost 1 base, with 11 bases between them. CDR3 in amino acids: CASLLGPNTEAFF. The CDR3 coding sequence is TGTGCCAGCCTGCTGGGGCCGAACACTGAAGCTTTCTTT.

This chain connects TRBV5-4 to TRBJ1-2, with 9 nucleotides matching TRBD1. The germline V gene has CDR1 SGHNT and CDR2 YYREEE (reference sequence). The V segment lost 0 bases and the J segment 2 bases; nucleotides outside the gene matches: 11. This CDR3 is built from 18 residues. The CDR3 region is CASSLGGDRVGRNYGYTF. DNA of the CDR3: TGTGCCAGCAGCTTGGGGGGGGACAGGGTAGGGCGGAACTATGGCTACACCTTC.